These T cell receptor beta chains were read from a single sample in a study of shared clonotypes between healthy human individuals. The repertoire was sequenced with immunoSEQ multiplex PCR; TCRdb's copy has only in-frame clones and lacks some. The repertoire consists of more than 400,000 clones, with about 72% occurring once and the leading ten covering more than 10%. The sequenced material came from PBMCs. The source of these receptors is a woman aged 40 to 50 in good health. Some clones in this sample may be carry-over from other donors' samples. The CDR3 runs from the conserved cysteine through the conserved F or W. The D gene is left open where the match is weak. Some rows have no size entry. The others give once, few or many, or a class for an expanded clone.

clone_size	v_call	d_call	j_call	cdr3_aa	cdr3_nt
.	TRBV7-3	.	TRBJ2-2	CASQKFGSGTGELFF	TGTGCCAGCCAAAAATTCGGTAGCGGCACCGGGGAGCTGTTTTTT
.	TRBV25-1	.	TRBJ1-1	CASREHQGIGTEAFF	TGTGCCAGCAGGGAGCATCAGGGGATTGGCACTGAAGCTTTCTTT
.	TRBV30	.	TRBJ2-3	CAWGLVDTQYF	TGTGCCTGGGGCCTAGTTGATACGCAGTATTTT
.	TRBV5-5	.	TRBJ2-6	CASSRSSGANVLTF	TGTGCCAGCAGCCGATCCTCTGGGGCCAACGTCCTGACTTTC
.	TRBV30	TRBD2	TRBJ2-2	CAWSRTSGRPFPTGELFF	TGTGCCTGGAGTAGGACTAGCGGGAGGCCTTTCCCCACCGGGGAGCTGTTTTTT
few	TRBV7-9	TRBD1	TRBJ1-1	CASSLGDRKNTEAFF	TGTGCCAGCAGCTTAGGGGACAGAAAGAACACTGAAGCTTTCTTT
.	TRBV2	.	TRBJ2-7	CASSDGRAYEQYF	TGTGCCAGCAGTGACGGCCGAGCCTACGAGCAGTACTTC
.	TRBV7-6	.	TRBJ2-7	CASSDIRGRASIYEQYF	TGTGCCAGCAGCGATATTAGGGGCAGGGCTAGTATCTACGAGCAGTACTTC
.	TRBV28	TRBD1	TRBJ2-7	CASSSPGTGREQYF	TGTGCCAGCAGTTCCCCCGGGACAGGGAGGGAGCAGTACTTC
.	TRBV5-1	.	TRBJ2-1	CASSFDGSSYNEQFF	TGCGCCAGCAGCTTCGACGGGAGCTCCTACAATGAGCAGTTCTTC
once	TRBV10-1	.	TRBJ2-2	CASSGHFTGELFF	TGCGCCAGCAGCGGACACTTCACCGGGGAGCTGTTTTTT
.	TRBV11-2	TRBD2	TRBJ2-5	CASSLGGRRQETQYF	TGTGCCAGCAGCTTAGGCGGGAGACGACAAGAGACCCAGTACTTC
.	TRBV21-1	.	TRBJ2-7	CASSPESRGIVYEQYF	TGTGCCAGCAGCCCTGAATCGCGGGGGATCGTCTACGAGCAGTACTTC
.	TRBV6-1	.	TRBJ2-7	CASSEALGGATFSYEQYF	TGTGCCAGCAGTGAAGCGCTTGGGGGGGCGACCTTCTCCTACGAGCAGTACTTC
.	TRBV28	.	TRBJ1-2	CASSFNYYGYTF	TGTGCCAGCAGTTTCAATTACTATGGCTACACCTTC
.	TRBV16	.	TRBJ2-5	CASSQSWGPQETQYF	TGTGCCAGCAGCCAATCTTGGGGGCCCCAGGAGACCCAGTACTTC
.	TRBV28	TRBD2	TRBJ2-7	CASNTPTSGRALYEQYF	TGTGCCAGCAATACACCGACTAGCGGGAGGGCCCTCTACGAGCAGTACTTC
.	TRBV28	.	TRBJ2-7	CASSIGVYEQYF	TGTGCCAGCAGTATAGGCGTCTACGAGCAGTACTTC
.	TRBV2	.	TRBJ1-1	CASSLDRMNTEAFF	TGTGCCAGCAGCCTGGACAGAATGAACACTGAAGCTTTCTTT
.	TRBV7-3	TRBD1	TRBJ1-4	CASSPGTGPNEKLFF	TGTGCCAGCAGCCCAGGGACAGGCCCTAATGAAAAACTGTTTTTT
.	TRBV6-1	TRBD1	TRBJ1-3	CASSRGQGNGNTIYF	TGTGCCAGCAGCCGAGGACAGGGGAATGGAAACACCATATATTTT
.	TRBV4-1	.	TRBJ1-2	CASSQEKGNYGYTF	TGCGCCAGCAGCCAAGAGAAGGGGAACTATGGCTACACCTTC
.	TRBV5-1	TRBD2	TRBJ2-3	CASSLVLAGGSDTQYF	TGCGCCAGCAGCTTGGTGCTAGCGGGAGGGTCAGATACGCAGTATTTT
.	TRBV7-3	TRBD2	TRBJ2-1	CASRRTSGGGHEQFF	TGTGCCAGCAGACGGACTAGCGGAGGGGGGCATGAGCAGTTCTTC